The 32 T cell receptor beta chains below all came from one sample that was sequenced in a study of T cell repertoires in cytomegalovirus infection. TCRdb itself ran the reads through MiXCR, one entry per CDR3 protein. The sample has about 250,000 distinct CDR3 sequences, around 6.2% seen once. Sequenced material: PBMCs. Receptors originate from a human donor in good health (CMV status not recorded). Some clones in this sample may be carry-over from other donors' samples.

The table lists this clonotype with many counts. V usage is TRBV7-9 and J usage is TRBJ1-2; TRBD1 is a possible D gene (5 bases). This CDR3 has 13 residues. The V and J ends lost 3 bases and 4 bases respectively, with 9 bases between them. The germline gives CDR1 SEHNR, CDR2 FQNEAQ (reference sequence). Here the CDR3 reads CASSLGLIYGYTF. As DNA, the CDR3 is TGTGCCAGCAGCTTGGGACTGATCTATGGCTACACCTTC.

In its sample, this clonotype was seen many times. The chain employs TRBV6-2 or TRBV6-3 and TRBJ2-1; maybe TRBD1 (5 bases). The CDR3 has 13 residues. V was cut by 6 bases and J by 4 bases, with 10 bases left in between. From germline, CDR1 is MNHEY and CDR2 SVGEGT. The CDR3 DNA reads as TGTGCCAGCAGCCCGGACACTTACAATGAGCAGTTCTTC. Its protein is CASSPDTYNEQFF.

This clonotype was counted many times. V usage is TRBV28 and J usage is TRBJ2-2, with 10 bases fitting TRBD1. Looked up from germline, CDR1 is MDHEN and CDR2 is SYDVKM. CDR3 size: 16 residues. V was clipped by 5 bases and J by 5 bases; unmatched bases: 8. The CDR3 coding sequence is TGTGCCAGCAGTAGGTCCGGGACAGGGGATACCGGGGAGCTGTTTTTT. It translates to CASSRSGTGDTGELFF.

This clonotype was counted many times. The chain joins TRBV6-2 or TRBV6-3 to TRBJ2-7; 7 bases line up with TRBD1. This CDR3 region has 14 residues. From germline, CDR1 is MNHEY and CDR2 SVGEGT. V lost 6 bases to trimming and J lost 7 bases; unmatched junction nucleotides: 12. CDR3 sequence: CASSRTRQGGEQYF. The CDR3 DNA reads as TGTGCCAGCAGCAGAACGAGACAGGGCGGAGAGCAGTACTTC.

This clonotype appeared many times. The chain uses TRBV5-5 and TRBJ2-1, with D perhaps matching TRBD1 (6 bases). Germline CDR1 SGHKS, CDR2 YYEKEE (reference sequence). The CDR3 is 15 residues long. Deletions cut 3 bases from V and 6 bases from J, with 16 bases between. Written as DNA, the CDR3 is TGTGCCAGCAGCTCGCAGATCTTCAGGGGCAATGAGCAGTTCTTC. This sequence encodes CASSSQIFRGNEQFF.

This clonotype has ten or more counts. The chain combines TRBV7-2 with TRBJ1-5, with D unresolved. Trimming left V 1 base short and J 7 bases short, with 14 bases between. The CDR3 has 15 amino acids. Germline V gives CDR1 SGHTA, CDR2 FQGNSA. The CDR3 spells CASSLEGRGGQPQHF. DNA of the CDR3: TGTGCCAGCAGCTTAGAGGGAAGAGGCGGACAGCCCCAGCATTTT.

This clonotype appeared many times. The chain recombines TRBV7-2 with TRBJ2-1; D is unresolved. The CDR3 is made up of 12 amino acids. Trimming removed 2 bases at V and 8 bases at J, with 7 bases between. CDR1 SGHTA and CDR2 FQGNSA come from the germline V gene. Here the CDR3 DNA reads TGTGCCAGCAGCTTATCCCGGGATGAGCAGTTCTTC. This codes for CASSLSRDEQFF.

The table lists this clonotype with many counts. The rearrangement uses TRBV27 and TRBJ1-1; a weak D match, TRBD1 (5 bases). This CDR3 spans 12 amino acids. V dropped 6 bases and J dropped 7 bases, with 12 bases sitting between them. Germline CDR1 MNHEY, CDR2 SMNVEV (reference sequence). CDR3 coding DNA: TGTGCCAGCAGCCGGATAGACAGTGAAGCTTTCTTT. Protein: CASSRIDSEAFF.

The CDR3 spells CASSLEPSGTEAFF. CDR3 in DNA: TGTGCCAGCAGCTTGGAGCCGAGCGGGACTGAAGCTTTCTTT. The rearrangement joins TRBV5-4 to TRBJ1-1; D is ambiguous. CDR3 length: 14 amino acids. The V end lost 0 bases, the J end lost 5 bases, and 11 bases lay between the germline ends. CDR1 is SGHNT and CDR2 is YYREEE in the germline V gene (reference sequence). The full variable domain, rest sourced from reference TRBV5-4 and TRBJ1-1, is ETGVTQSPTHLIKTRGQQVTLRCSSQSGHNTVSWYQQALGQGPQFIFQYYREEENGRGNFPPRFSGLQFPNYSSELNVNALELDDSALYLCASSLEPSGTEAFFGQGTRLTVV.

This clonotype was observed many times. This chain connects TRBV20-1 to TRBJ2-4; 8 nucleotides match TRBD1. Germline CDR1 and CDR2: DFQATT and SNEGSKA (reference sequence). After removal of 6 bases from V and 0 bases from J, the junction contained 4 bases not matched to a gene. This CDR3 has 14 amino acids. The CDR3 reads CSAGTGRAKNIQYF. For the CDR3, the DNA is TGCAGTGCAGGGACAGGACGAGCCAAAAACATTCAGTACTTC.

This clonotype occurred many times. The chain couples TRBV14 to TRBJ1-6, with D maybe TRBD1 (6 bases). The CDR3 has 19 amino acids. Germline V lookup: CDR1 SGHDN, CDR2 FVKESK. Trimming removed 4 bases at V and 8 bases at J, with 27 bases between. CDR3 nucleotide sequence: TGTGCCAGCAGCCCTAGAGAGATGAGGGGGGGTCGTCTGTATTCACCCCTCCACTTT. Translation: CASSPREMRGGRLYSPLHF.

This clonotype was counted at least ten times. This chain's CDR3 is CASRLGPAEAFF. CDR3 coding DNA: TGCGCCAGCAGGTTGGGGCCCGCTGAAGCTTTCTTT. The gene calls are TRBV10-2 and TRBJ1-1; possibly TRBD1 for D (5 bases). Germline-derived CDR1 and CDR2 are WSHSY and SAAADI. This CDR3 has 12 residues. V lost 6 bases, J lost 6 bases, and 11 bases lay in between.

In this sample, this clonotype turned up many times. The J gene is TRBJ2-1, the V gene TRBV7-2, with 7 bases aligning to TRBD1. Germline values: CDR1 SGHTA, CDR2 FQGNSA. The CDR3 spans 15 residues. V lost 9 bases and J lost 4; bases outside the gene matches: 12. CDR3 in DNA: TGTGCCAGTACCGGGACAGCCATACGTTACAATGAGCAGTTCTTC. This encodes CASTGTAIRYNEQFF.

This clonotype was counted at least ten times. The chain carries TRBV4-3 and TRBJ1-5; D unclear. The CDR3 is 14 residues long. CDR1 is LGHNA and CDR2 is YSLEER in the germline V gene. V was shortened by 1 base and J by 6 bases, with 10 bases between the two germline ends. The CDR3 region is CASSQGVNSQPQHF. As DNA, the CDR3 is TGCGCCAGCAGCCAAGGAGTCAACAGTCAGCCCCAGCATTTT.

This clonotype was found many times. V and J are TRBV6-2 or TRBV6-3 and TRBJ2-7; 9 bases are shared with TRBD2. Looked up from germline, CDR1 is MNHEY and CDR2 is SVGEGT. The CDR3 has 15 residues. The V segment lost 2 bases and the J segment 3 bases; nucleotides outside the gene matches: 5. The CDR3 sequence: CASSYRGGGRYEQYF. The CDR3 bases are TGTGCCAGCAGTTACCGCGGGGGGGGACGCTACGAGCAGTACTTC.

This clonotype was recorded many times. The chain joins TRBV7-2 to TRBJ1-1, with 7 bases lining up with TRBD1. After removal of 4 bases from V and 10 bases from J, the junction contained 9 bases not matched to a gene. CDR3 size: 13 residues. Germline V CDR1 and CDR2: SGHTA, FQGNSA. CDR3 bases: TGTGCCAGCAGCTACGACAGGGTAAAGGGAGCTTTCTTT. Translation gives CASSYDRVKGAFF.

This clonotype was seen many times. The CDR3 region is CSARQSRTPNTLHF. The CDR3, as DNA: TGCAGTGCCCGACAGTCCCGTACTCCTAATACCCTCCACTTT. The genes are TRBV20-1 and TRBJ1-6, with D perhaps matching TRBD1 (5 bases). Trimming pared 6 bases from V and 14 bases from J, leaving 23 bases between. CDR1 and CDR2 from the germline V gene are DFQATT and SNEGSKA (reference sequence). The CDR3 covers 14 residues.

This chain links TRBV6-6 with TRBJ1-2, with D unclear. V was trimmed by 6 bases and J by 2 bases, leaving 10 bases between them. Germline CDR1 is MNHNY and CDR2 is SVGAGI (reference sequence). The CDR3 is made up of 13 amino acids. CDR3 region: CASSHLPNYGYTF. CDR3 DNA sequence: TGTGCCAGCAGCCACCTCCCGAACTATGGCTACACCTTC.

This clonotype was detected ten times or more. The chain combines TRBV7-9 with TRBJ1-1; TRBD1 is a possible D gene (5 bases). The CDR3 totals 11 residues. Germline V gives CDR1 SEHNR, CDR2 FQNEAQ (reference sequence). Trimming removed 5 bases at V and 10 bases at J, with 11 bases between. CDR3 sequence reads: CASSGDVGAFF. In nucleotides, the CDR3 is TGTGCCAGCAGCGGGGACGTCGGAGCTTTCTTT.

This clonotype has ten or more counts. The CDR3 is CASSYSAGQGAPEAFF. CDR3 coding DNA: TGTGCCAGCAGTTACTCCGCGGGACAGGGGGCACCTGAAGCTTTCTTT. This sequence joins TRBV6-6 and TRBJ1-1; 12 bases match TRBD1. CDR3 length equals 16 residues. V was pared by 0 bases and J by 6 bases, with 5 bases of the junction left unmatched. Germline V lookup: CDR1 MNHNY, CDR2 SVGAGI (reference sequence).

The sample holds many counts of this clonotype. The rearrangement links TRBV20-1 to TRBJ1-2; D is undetermined. Germline CDR1 reads DFQATT; CDR2 reads SNEGSKA (reference sequence). Trimming took off 3 bases at V and 5 bases at J, with 13 bases between the two ends. This CDR3 comprises 13 residues. CDR3 region: CSASDGFGYGYTF. The CDR3 nucleotides read TGCAGTGCTAGTGACGGTTTTGGGTATGGCTACACCTTC.

This clonotype has more than one count but fewer than ten. This chain connects TRBV6-5 to TRBJ2-7; no firm D call. CDR3 length: 15 amino acids. Per germline, CDR1 MNHEY and CDR2 SVGAGI. The V and J ends lost 2 bases and 0 bases respectively, with 11 bases between them. In DNA, the CDR3 is TGTGCCAGCAGTTACCGAGCCATGAGCTCCTACGAGCAGTACTTC. Encoded protein: CASSYRAMSSYEQYF.

This clonotype appeared many times. The V gene is TRBV5-1, the J gene TRBJ2-2; a weak D match, TRBD2 (5 bases). V lost 3 bases and J lost 2, with 14 bases in between. Germline loops: CDR1 SGHRS, CDR2 YFSETQ. The CDR3 extends over 16 amino acids. The CDR3 is CASSSRVLANTGELFF. In DNA, the CDR3 is TGCGCCAGCAGCTCTCGGGTCCTAGCCAACACCGGGGAGCTGTTTTTT.

This clonotype was seen many times. The V gene is TRBV7-8, the J gene TRBJ2-3; the D gene could be TRBD1 or TRBD2 (5 bases each). Germline CDR1 is SGHVS and CDR2 is FQNEAQ. Trimming shortened V by 5 bases and J by 1 base, and 13 bases separated the two germline ends. The CDR3 sequence is 15 residues long. The DNA for the CDR3 is TGTGCCAGCAGCCACCGGGACCGACGCACAGATACGCAGTATTTT. This gives the protein CASSHRDRRTDTQYF.

The chain is built from TRBV4-1 and TRBJ2-7, with D unclear. The CDR3 covers 14 residues. Germline CDR1 reads MGHRA; CDR2 reads YSYEKL. Trimming left V 4 bases short and J 3 bases short, with 13 bases between. Here the CDR3 DNA reads TGCGCCAGCAGCCCGAACGTTGGGGTCTACGAGCAGTACTTC. It yields the protein CASSPNVGVYEQYF.

This clonotype was counted ten times or more. The CDR3 loop reads CASSLGTGATEAFF. The CDR3 DNA follows: TGTGCCAGCAGCTTAGGGACAGGGGCGACTGAAGCTTTCTTT. J is TRBJ1-1 and V is TRBV11-2; 9 nucleotides agree with TRBD1. CDR1 and CDR2 from the germline V gene are SGHAT and FQNNGV. Germline trimming cut 1 base from V and 5 bases from J; bases unmatched to any gene: 2. The CDR3 runs 14 residues.

This clonotype was recorded at least ten times. The J gene is TRBJ1-3, the V gene TRBV29-1, with D maybe TRBD1 (6 bases). Trimming took 1 base from V and 5 from J, leaving 9 bases between them. Germline lookup yields CDR1 SQVTM and CDR2 ANQGSEA. CDR3 length: 13 amino acids. CDR3 sequence: CSVEAGARNTIYF. The DNA for the CDR3 is TGCAGCGTTGAAGCGGGGGCCAGAAACACCATATATTTT. The variable domain in full, completed from reference TRBV29-1 and TRBJ1-3, reads SAVISQKPSRDICQRGTSLTIQCQVDSQVTMMFWYRQQPGQSLTLIATANQGSEATYESGFVIDKFPISRPNLTFSTLTVSNMSPEDSSIYLCSVEAGARNTIYFGEGSWLTVV.

This clonotype was counted ten times or more. V is TRBV7-2 and J is TRBJ2-2; TRBD2 aligns across 12 bases. This CDR3 comprises 17 residues. Germline V gene sequence: CDR1 SGHTA, CDR2 FQGNSA. Trimming removed 5 bases from V and 4 bases from J; junction bases left unmatched: 8. The CDR3 DNA is TGTGCCAGCAGCCGACTAGCGGGGGAGCCTGCCACCGGGGAGCTGTTTTTT. Translated, it gives CASSRLAGEPATGELFF.

In this sample, this clonotype turned up many times. The rearrangement joins TRBV6-2 or TRBV6-3 to TRBJ1-1; D unclear. V gave up 0 bases and J gave up 5 bases, with 13 bases separating them. The germline CDR1 and CDR2 sequences are MNHEY and SVGEGT. The CDR3 length is 15 residues. DNA of the CDR3: TGTGCCAGCAGTTACTCGAGAACAGCCGGGACTGAAGCTTTCTTT. Protein product: CASSYSRTAGTEAFF.

Many counts were recorded for this clonotype. The chain combines TRBV20-1 with TRBJ1-2; D call uncertain. Germline values: CDR1 DFQATT, CDR2 SNEGSKA (reference sequence). The CDR3 spans 13 residues. Trimming stripped 0 bases from V and 5 bases from J, with 10 bases between. The CDR3 loop is CSARERGNYGYTF. DNA of the CDR3: TGCAGTGCTAGAGAAAGAGGAAATTATGGCTACACCTTC.

This clonotype was seen repeatedly, ten times or more. The CDR3 loop reads CSVGSGNTEAFF. DNA for the CDR3: TGCAGCGTTGGGTCTGGGAACACTGAAGCTTTCTTT. The chain couples TRBV29-1 to TRBJ1-1, with D uncertain. CDR3 size: 12 residues. CDR1 and CDR2 from the germline V gene are SQVTM and ANQGSEA. V was clipped by 4 bases and J by 1 base, with 7 bases between them.

The rearrangement links TRBV12-3 or TRBV12-4 to TRBJ1-1, with no clear D. Deletions cut 5 bases from V and 4 bases from J, with 14 bases between. The CDR3 runs 14 residues. In DNA, the CDR3 is TGTGCCAGCAGTGGATATATGGGAGGCACTGAAGCTTTCTTT. Translating gives CASSGYMGGTEAFF.